This T cell receptor (beta chain) appears in the sequencing data of a study of T cell responses to AZD1222 COVID-19 vaccine. Profiled with immunoSEQ multiplex PCR; TCRdb holds only in-frame clones, not every one. The table records 95,000 to 150,000 clones, about 87% of them present only once. This TCR was recovered from an adult in good health. The sequences come from peripheral blood, collected on day 0 of AZD1222 vaccination.

CDR3 sequence reads: CASSQDRVGEAFF. The CDR3 nucleotides read TGCGCCAGCAGCCAAGACAGGGTAGGTGAAGCTTTCTTT. This sequence joins TRBV4-3 and TRBJ1-1; a weak D match, TRBD1 (5 bases). The CDR3 consists of 13 residues. Trimming pared 0 bases from V and 7 bases from J, leaving 9 bases between. Germline CDR1 is LGHNA and CDR2 is YSLEER.